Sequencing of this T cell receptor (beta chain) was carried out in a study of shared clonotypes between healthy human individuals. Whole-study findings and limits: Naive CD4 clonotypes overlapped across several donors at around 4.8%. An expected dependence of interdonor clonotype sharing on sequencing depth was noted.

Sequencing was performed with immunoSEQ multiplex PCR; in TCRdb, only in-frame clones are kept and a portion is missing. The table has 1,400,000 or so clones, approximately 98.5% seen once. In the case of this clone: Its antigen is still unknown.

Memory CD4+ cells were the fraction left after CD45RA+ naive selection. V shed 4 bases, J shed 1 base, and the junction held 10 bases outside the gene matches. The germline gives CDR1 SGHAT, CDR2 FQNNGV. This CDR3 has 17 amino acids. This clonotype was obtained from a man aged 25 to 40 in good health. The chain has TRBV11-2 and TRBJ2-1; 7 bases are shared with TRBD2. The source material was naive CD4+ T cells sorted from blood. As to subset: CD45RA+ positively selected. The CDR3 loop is CASSSLAGRMSYNEQFF. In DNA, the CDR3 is TGTGCCAGCAGCTCATTAGCCGGGAGGATGTCCTACAATGAGCAGTTCTTC.